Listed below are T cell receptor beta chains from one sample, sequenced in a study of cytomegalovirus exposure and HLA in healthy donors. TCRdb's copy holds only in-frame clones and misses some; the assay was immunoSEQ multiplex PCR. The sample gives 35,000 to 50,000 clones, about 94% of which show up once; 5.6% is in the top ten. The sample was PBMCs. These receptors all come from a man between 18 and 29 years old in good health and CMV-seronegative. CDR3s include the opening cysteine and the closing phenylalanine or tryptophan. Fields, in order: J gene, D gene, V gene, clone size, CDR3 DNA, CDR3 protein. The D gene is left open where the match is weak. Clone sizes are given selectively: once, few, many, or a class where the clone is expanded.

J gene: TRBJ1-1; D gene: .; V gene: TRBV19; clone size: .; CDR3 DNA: TGTGCCAGTAGTGCACAGGGTGCGAACACTGAAGCTTTCTTT; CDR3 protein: CASSAQGANTEAFF
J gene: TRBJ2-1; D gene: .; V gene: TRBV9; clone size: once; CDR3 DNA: TGTGCCAGCAGATCGGGAAATGAGCAGTTCTTC; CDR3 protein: CASRSGNEQFF
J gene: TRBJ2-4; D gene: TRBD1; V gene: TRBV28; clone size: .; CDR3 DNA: TGTGCCAGCAGTTCCGGGACAGCATTAAAAAACATTCAGTACTTC; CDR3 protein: CASSSGTALKNIQYF
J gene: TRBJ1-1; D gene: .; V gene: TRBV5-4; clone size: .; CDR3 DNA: TGTGCCAGCAGCTCCCTACAGATTTTGAACACTGAAGCTTTCTTT; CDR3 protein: CASSSLQILNTEAFF
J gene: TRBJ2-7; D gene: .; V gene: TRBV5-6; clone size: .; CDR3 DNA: TGTGCCAGCAGCTTGTTCCCGAGCTCCTACGAGCAGTACTTC; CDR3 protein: CASSLFPSSYEQYF
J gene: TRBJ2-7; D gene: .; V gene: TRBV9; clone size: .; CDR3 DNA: TGTGCCAGCAGCGTAGCCGGGGAGAGCGAGCAGTACTTC; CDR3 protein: CASSVAGESEQYF
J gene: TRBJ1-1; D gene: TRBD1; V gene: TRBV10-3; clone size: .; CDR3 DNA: TGTGCCATCAGTGGGGACAGGGGCCTGAACACTGAAGCTTTCTTT; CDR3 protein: CAISGDRGLNTEAFF
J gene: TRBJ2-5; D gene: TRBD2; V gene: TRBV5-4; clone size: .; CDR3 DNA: TGTGCCAGCAGCCCGGGACTAGCGAGCTCACAAGAGACCCAGTACTTC; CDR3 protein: CASSPGLASSQETQYF
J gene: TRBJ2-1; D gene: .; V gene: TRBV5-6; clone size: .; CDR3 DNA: TGTGCCAGCAGCTTGGCCCTGACCTGGAGTGGCTACAATGAGCAGTTCTTC; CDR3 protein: CASSLALTWSGYNEQFF
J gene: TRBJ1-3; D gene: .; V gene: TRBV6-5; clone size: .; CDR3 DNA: TGTGCCAGCAGCGGTACAGGGAGTGGAAACACCATATATTTT; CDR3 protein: CASSGTGSGNTIYF
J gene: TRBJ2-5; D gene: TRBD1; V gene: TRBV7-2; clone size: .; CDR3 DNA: TGTGCCAGCAGCTTCGGGACAGGGAAAGAGACCCAGTACTTC; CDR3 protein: CASSFGTGKETQYF
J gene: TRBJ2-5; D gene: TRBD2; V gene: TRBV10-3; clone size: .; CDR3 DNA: TGTGCCATCAGCCCCGGACTAGACGTAGAGACCCAGTACTTC; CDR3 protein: CAISPGLDVETQYF
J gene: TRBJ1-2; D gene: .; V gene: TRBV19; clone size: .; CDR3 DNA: TGTGCCAGTAGTATAGGGACAGCAAATGGCTACACCTTC; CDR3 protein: CASSIGTANGYTF
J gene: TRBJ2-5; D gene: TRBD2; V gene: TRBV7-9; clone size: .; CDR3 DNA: TGTGCCAGCAGCTTAGGACTAGCTCAAGAGACCCAGTACTTC; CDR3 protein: CASSLGLAQETQYF
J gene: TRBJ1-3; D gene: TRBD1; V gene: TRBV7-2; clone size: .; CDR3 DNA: TGTGCCAGCAGCTTCCGGGACAGCTCTGGAAACACCATATATTTT; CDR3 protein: CASSFRDSSGNTIYF
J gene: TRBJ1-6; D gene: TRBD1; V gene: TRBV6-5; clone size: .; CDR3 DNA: TGTGCCAGCACCCCGGGACAGGGGGCTTCACCCCTCCACTTT; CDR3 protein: CASTPGQGASPLHF
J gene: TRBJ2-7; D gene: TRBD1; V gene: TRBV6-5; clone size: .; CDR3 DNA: TGTGCCAGCCGGGACAGGGATATCGAGCAGTACTTC; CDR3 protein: CASRDRDIEQYF
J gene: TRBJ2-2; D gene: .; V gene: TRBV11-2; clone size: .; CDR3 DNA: TGTGCCAGCAGCTCCACAGGAACCCCCGGGGAGCTGTTTTTT; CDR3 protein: CASSSTGTPGELFF
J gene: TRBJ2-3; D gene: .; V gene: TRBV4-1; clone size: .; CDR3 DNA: TGCGCCAGCAGCCAAGCCCTAGCGCTCACAGATACGCAGTATTTT; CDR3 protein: CASSQALALTDTQYF
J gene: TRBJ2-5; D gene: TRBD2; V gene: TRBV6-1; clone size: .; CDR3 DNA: TGTGCCAGCAGTGTCACTAGCGGGGGGGAGACCCAGTACTTC; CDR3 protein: CASSVTSGGETQYF
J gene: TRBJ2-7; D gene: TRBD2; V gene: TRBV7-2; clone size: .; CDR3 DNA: TGTGCCAGCAGCCCTAGCGGGGGGGCAATCGAGCAGTACTTC; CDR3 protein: CASSPSGGAIEQYF
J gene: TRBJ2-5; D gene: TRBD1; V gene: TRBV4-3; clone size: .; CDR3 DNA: TGCGCCAGCAGCCAGCTGGGACAGGGTGAGGAGACCCAGTACTTC; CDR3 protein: CASSQLGQGEETQYF
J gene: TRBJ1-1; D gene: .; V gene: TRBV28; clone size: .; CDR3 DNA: TGTGCCAGCAGTTTAAGTTCGATCGGGAGGGAATTAATGAACACTGAAGCTTTCTTT; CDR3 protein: CASSLSSIGRELMNTEAFF